The clone carrying this T cell receptor (beta chain) was seen many times. Time point reported: newly diagnosed GD, antithyroid drugs for less than 3 months. TCR sequences were obtained from RNA taken from PBMCs. Doctors identified Graves' disease using the American Thyroid Association guidelines. Patients were from an endocrinology department in Xi'an, China. Into tubes containing EDTA, roughly 8.3 milliliters of peripheral blood were drawn. This specimen comes from a study of regulatory T cells in long-lasting Graves disease. Looking at the study overall: Under 3 months of antithyroid drugs had been taken by newly diagnosed Graves' patients.

V was clipped by 1 base and J by 0 bases, with 12 bases between them. Looked up from germline, CDR1 is SGHAT and CDR2 is FQNNGV. The CDR3 is made up of 16 amino acids. Libraries of TCR beta came from iRepertoire HTBI primers plus Arm-PCR of CDR3 regions. TCRdb processed the multiplex PCR reads anew with MiXCR; each CDR3 protein has one entry. The table has 440,000 or so distinct CDR3 sequences, more than 12% seen once. This same sample was also part of a study on T cells in Graves' hyperthyroidism and ophthalmopathy.

The source is a woman aged 30 to 39 with Graves disease. The V gene is TRBV11-2, the J gene TRBJ1-1; possible D gene TRBD1, 6 bases. The sample here was peripheral blood mononuclear cells (PBMCs), taken at new diagnosis, from a patient treated with antithyroid drugs. The CDR3 reads CASSLVGGAVNTEAFF. The CDR3 bases are TGTGCCAGCAGCTTAGTTGGGGGGGCGGTGAACACTGAAGCTTTCTTT.